This T cell receptor (beta chain) was captured by sequencing in a study of CD8 T cells in ankylosing spondylitis. Notes on the study in general: A TCR beta motif of fewer than ten highly homologous variants seemed to mark ankylosing spondylitis blood. Peripheral blood held disease-linked clones only at relatively low frequency, and these were CD8+.

As for this clonotype: Antigen unknown.

Germline CDR1 and CDR2: SGHVS and FQNEAQ. This CDR3 is built from 13 residues. Trimming removed 3 bases from V and 5 bases from J, with 10 bases in between. One entry per CDR3 protein results from TCRdb running MiXCR on the 5' RACE reads. The data contain 300,000 to 350,000 distinct CDR3 sequences, around 20% of them singletons. The TCR was taken from a female donor with ankylosing spondylitis or in good health (not recorded which). V and J are TRBV7-8 and TRBJ2-5; D is perhaps TRBD1 or TRBD2 (5 bases each). The specimen sequenced was blood, either unsorted or a sorted T cell fraction (not recorded which). This CDR3 is CASSFHEGETQYF. CDR3 in DNA: TGTGCCAGCAGCTTTCACGAGGGGGAGACCCAGTACTTC.